This T cell receptor (beta chain) was documented in a study of Ad26.COV2.S vaccination and SARS-CoV-2 variants. Overall study findings and caveats: It was found that vaccine and placebo recipients had similar non-spike TCR breadth. TCR breadth and depth estimates may have understated total T cell responses. CD8+ and CD4+ T cells specific for spike reportedly responded with substantial breadth after vaccination.

Turning to this clone: Its antigen is unidentified.

The germline V gene encodes CDR1 LNHDA and CDR2 SQIVND (reference sequence). This CDR3 is built from 12 residues. The V end was cut by 1 base, the J end by 5 bases, with 6 bases between. The assay was immunoSEQ multiplex PCR, and TCRdb's table has in-frame clones only and misses some. The repertoire holds over 250,000 clones, with over 75% as singletons. Treatment in this sample: roughly 19 received Ad26.COV2.S at low or high dose, single or two shots; roughly 5 received placebo; per-sample allocation not given. Sampling took place 63 days after the first vaccine or placebo injection. In the vaccine, an Ad26 vector expressed the SARS-CoV-2 spike of the Wuhan strain.

The genes are TRBV19 and TRBJ2-7; D tentatively fits TRBD1 or TRBD2 (5 bases each). The specimen comprised peripheral blood, sampled in a trial of Ad26.COV2.S vaccine versus placebo. The receptor comes from a person between 18 and 65 years old who received the Ad26.COV2.S COVID-19 vaccine or a placebo. The CDR3 loop reads CASSIGGDEQYF. CDR3 sequence (DNA): TGTGCCAGTAGTATAGGAGGGGACGAGCAGTACTTC.